Reported below is one T cell receptor (beta chain). No antigen is known for it. Germline V lookup: CDR1 LNHNV, CDR2 YYDKDF (reference sequence). V lost 1 base and J 1 base, leaving 10 bases between the germline ends. The CDR3 spans 15 residues. Amplification used 60 Vbeta primers and 13 Jbeta primers. Clones were sequenced by immunoSEQ multiplex PCR, and TCRdb holds only the in-frame ones, with some missing. The data contain around 96,000 clones, 64% of them seen just once; the ten biggest clones take up roughly 3.2%. This sample is drawn from a study of cytomegalovirus exposure and HLA in healthy donors. Study-level findings and limits: The Asian-associated ancestry cluster reportedly had fewer N-insertions than the roughly 670-donor mean in a later analysis. 164 TCR beta chains were listed as cytomegalovirus-associated. A few V segments could not be told apart, such as TRBV6-2 and TRBV6-3, and were left out.

The TCR was taken from a man aged 55 to 69 in good health and CMV-seronegative. This chain links TRBV15 with TRBJ1-2, with D unresolved. The sample comprised PBMCs. CDR3 in amino acids: CATSRGTTRNYGYTF. CDR3 in DNA: TGTGCCACCAGCAGAGGAACCACTCGTAACTATGGCTACACCTTC.